This T cell receptor beta chain comes out of a study of blood T cell repertoires in COVID-19. Whole-study context: The United States, Italy and Spain provided the acute and convalescent COVID-19 samples. Nucleic acid was either cDNA or gDNA, and it came from T cells, B-cell-depleted T cells, or PBMCs.

Original analysis: Counts of nucleated cells, estimated from reference gene primer amplification, were obtained. TCRdb's table, derived via immunoSEQ multiplex PCR, lists solely in-frame clones and lacks some. V and J calls and clone size are those listed in that table; D and trimming were worked out from the DNA. The sample gives approximately 300,000 clones, around 90% of which show up once; about 2% is in the top ten. With 2 bases removed from V and 0 bases from J, the gap between germline ends came to 14 bases. Germline CDR1 reads MNHEY; CDR2 reads SVGEGT. The CDR3 has 17 residues. The sequence was obtained from a man aged 18-30 years with active or convalescent COVID-19. Input material: peripheral blood. The chain carries TRBV6-2 or TRBV6-3 and TRBJ2-1; D is perhaps TRBD1 (5 bases). CDR3 nucleotides: TGTGCCAGCAGTTACCCGGGCAGGGAAAGCTCCTACAATGAGCAGTTCTTC. It codes for CASSYPGRESSYNEQFF.